The present T cell receptor (beta chain) was sequenced within a study of PD-L1 blockade in urothelial cancer. Study at large: Patients commenced intravenous atezolizumab, 1,200 mg every 3 weeks, in the mid-2010s.

V lost 6 bases to trimming and J lost 5 bases, with 9 bases between them. From germline, CDR1 is DFQATT and CDR2 SNEGSKA (reference sequence). The CDR3 consists of 11 residues. Libraries were prepared by immunoSEQ multiplex PCR; TCRdb keeps only in-frame clonotypes and omits some of them. The sample yields around 70,000 clones, roughly 90% seen once. Regarding this clone: Its matching antigen is unknown.

Time point noted: pretreatment peripheral blood. Study-wide findings and caveats: Tumor-associated clones in the blood of durable-benefit patients grew more at 3 weeks.

This receptor was identified in a man aged 65-85 years with urothelial cancer. This chain links TRBV20-1 with TRBJ2-3; perhaps TRBD1 as D (6 bases). The sample in question was PBMCs, obtained around atezolizumab (anti-PD-L1) treatment. CDR3 sequence reads: CSAQTGDTQYF. The CDR3 DNA reads as TGCAGTGCCCAGACAGGAGATACGCAGTATTTT.